This T cell receptor (beta chain) was identified during a study of control samples from healthy donors and cancer patients. TCRdb keeps only in-frame clones here, not all; method: immunoSEQ multiplex PCR. With about 190,000 clones in the sample, the ten largest clones hold 2.2%. This CDR3 contains 14 residues. Deletions cut 1 base from V and 1 base from J, with 7 bases between. Per the germline V gene, CDR1 is SGHKS and CDR2 is YYEKEE (reference sequence). V usage is TRBV5-5 and J usage is TRBJ2-3; D may correspond to TRBD1 or TRBD2 (5 bases each). Material for sequencing was blood. This receptor was obtained from a woman aged 25-40 years in good health. The CDR3 DNA reads TGTGCCAGCAGCTTGTGGGACGGCACAGATACGCAGTATTTT. As protein: CASSLWDGTDTQYF.